These T cell receptor beta chains were read from a single sample in a study of blood T cells in healthy people across ages. TCRdb used MiXCR to reprocess the 5' RACE reads, holding one entry per CDR3 protein. This sample has about 940,000 distinct CDR3 sequences, with approximately 49% found just once. Sequencing input: blood. The receptors stem from a man younger than 40 in good health. Both conserved end residues are trimmed from each CDR3. D genes are given only for firm matches.

CDR3 length: 16; V gene: TRBV7-2; D gene: TRBD1; J gene: -; CDR3 protein: ASSLSFRGQGFLETQY
CDR3 length: 10; V gene: TRBV20-1; D gene: -; J gene: TRBJ1-4; CDR3 protein: SAKGGGEKLF
CDR3 length: 10; V gene: TRBV5-4; D gene: -; J gene: TRBJ2-2; CDR3 protein: ASSRAAGELF
CDR3 length: 13; V gene: TRBV4-1; D gene: TRBD1; J gene: TRBJ2-5; CDR3 protein: ASSRAGQGSETQY
CDR3 length: 11; V gene: TRBV7-2; D gene: -; J gene: TRBJ1-6; CDR3 protein: ASSGNQGSPLH
CDR3 length: 12; V gene: TRBV7-2; D gene: -; J gene: TRBJ1-6; CDR3 protein: ASNLPKGDSPLH
CDR3 length: 12; V gene: TRBV4-3; D gene: -; J gene: TRBJ2-7; CDR3 protein: ASSPYIGLDEQY
CDR3 length: 13; V gene: TRBV6-2/TRBV6-3; D gene: -; J gene: TRBJ2-5; CDR3 protein: ASSPFSEAKETQY
CDR3 length: 13; V gene: TRBV4-2; D gene: -; J gene: TRBJ2-3; CDR3 protein: ASSQQLGGTDTQY
CDR3 length: 11; V gene: TRBV20-1; D gene: TRBD1; J gene: TRBJ1-2; CDR3 protein: SGGTGRNYGYT
CDR3 length: 13; V gene: TRBV4-2; D gene: -; J gene: TRBJ2-6; CDR3 protein: ASSQGQTGANVLT
CDR3 length: 13; V gene: TRBV21-1; D gene: -; J gene: TRBJ1-5; CDR3 protein: ASSKWGRGDQPQH
CDR3 length: 15; V gene: TRBV28; D gene: TRBD1; J gene: TRBJ2-4; CDR3 protein: ASSVYVGGATKNIQY
CDR3 length: 13; V gene: TRBV4-3; D gene: TRBD1; J gene: TRBJ1-5; CDR3 protein: ASGQGTGLFQPQH
CDR3 length: 14; V gene: TRBV7-2; D gene: -; J gene: TRBJ1-2; CDR3 protein: ASSSFGGVSGYGYT
CDR3 length: 12; V gene: TRBV2; D gene: -; J gene: TRBJ1-5; CDR3 protein: ASSEQGSWQPQH
CDR3 length: 13; V gene: TRBV6-5; D gene: -; J gene: TRBJ1-2; CDR3 protein: ASSPSRGAAYGYT
CDR3 length: 15; V gene: TRBV7-3; D gene: -; J gene: TRBJ2-1; CDR3 protein: ASSPTGVGGSYNEQF
CDR3 length: 12; V gene: TRBV27; D gene: -; J gene: TRBJ2-1; CDR3 protein: ASSLLGQPHEQF
CDR3 length: 15; V gene: TRBV25-1; D gene: -; J gene: TRBJ1-1; CDR3 protein: ASSEEDGEGVNTEAF
CDR3 length: 14; V gene: TRBV6-5; D gene: TRBD2; J gene: TRBJ2-7; CDR3 protein: ASRTGTSGKYNEQY
CDR3 length: 14; V gene: TRBV4-3; D gene: TRBD1; J gene: TRBJ2-1; CDR3 protein: ASSQEFGTGFNEQF
CDR3 length: 11; V gene: TRBV6-5; D gene: TRBD2; J gene: TRBJ2-7; CDR3 protein: ASSYAGDNEQY
CDR3 length: 12; V gene: TRBV3-1; D gene: -; J gene: TRBJ1-6; CDR3 protein: ASSQGGGNSPLH
CDR3 length: 12; V gene: TRBV20-1; D gene: TRBD1; J gene: TRBJ1-1; CDR3 protein: SAKRQGMNTEAF
CDR3 length: 14; V gene: TRBV11-2; D gene: TRBD2; J gene: TRBJ2-1; CDR3 protein: ASSPSALAGDLEQF
CDR3 length: 12; V gene: TRBV7-2; D gene: TRBD1; J gene: TRBJ1-5; CDR3 protein: ASSLDRGYQPQH
CDR3 length: 13; V gene: TRBV2; D gene: -; J gene: TRBJ1-5; CDR3 protein: ASKQRTGPNQPQH
CDR3 length: 13; V gene: TRBV2; D gene: -; J gene: TRBJ1-4; CDR3 protein: ASTQTRATNEKLF
CDR3 length: 12; V gene: TRBV7-9; D gene: -; J gene: TRBJ2-7; CDR3 protein: ASIQDSNYYEQY
CDR3 length: 12; V gene: TRBV19; D gene: -; J gene: TRBJ1-6; CDR3 protein: ASSWQTENSPLH
CDR3 length: 11; V gene: TRBV12-3/TRBV12-4; D gene: -; J gene: TRBJ1-4; CDR3 protein: ASSLGLWEKLF
CDR3 length: 17; V gene: TRBV7-6; D gene: -; J gene: TRBJ1-5; CDR3 protein: ASSLVPTGYSGFNQPQH
CDR3 length: 16; V gene: TRBV7-9; D gene: -; J gene: TRBJ1-5; CDR3 protein: ASSLERSGEWGNQPQH
CDR3 length: 10; V gene: TRBV7-9; D gene: -; J gene: TRBJ2-2; CDR3 protein: ASSWGDGELF
CDR3 length: 14; V gene: TRBV28; D gene: TRBD2; J gene: TRBJ2-4; CDR3 protein: ASSGGTSGSRGIQY
CDR3 length: 14; V gene: TRBV7-2; D gene: TRBD2; J gene: -; CDR3 protein: ASSQTSGVPSYEQY
CDR3 length: 14; V gene: TRBV7-2; D gene: -; J gene: TRBJ2-6; CDR3 protein: ASSYGRSSGANVLT
CDR3 length: 12; V gene: TRBV6-5; D gene: -; J gene: TRBJ1-2; CDR3 protein: ASRPPQGTYGYT
CDR3 length: 13; V gene: TRBV6-2/TRBV6-3; D gene: -; J gene: TRBJ1-1; CDR3 protein: ASSYSGQFNTEAF
CDR3 length: 11; V gene: TRBV6-5; D gene: TRBD1; J gene: TRBJ1-1; CDR3 protein: ASSTDRDPEAF
CDR3 length: 11; V gene: TRBV20-1; D gene: -; J gene: TRBJ1-5; CDR3 protein: SARYQGGQPQH
CDR3 length: 11; V gene: TRBV3-1; D gene: TRBD2; J gene: TRBJ2-1; CDR3 protein: ASKLAGYNEQF
CDR3 length: 14; V gene: TRBV7-2; D gene: -; J gene: TRBJ2-3; CDR3 protein: ASSPMGSIRGDTQY
CDR3 length: 13; V gene: TRBV12-3/TRBV12-4; D gene: TRBD2; J gene: TRBJ2-3; CDR3 protein: ASTPGGESTDTQY
CDR3 length: 12; V gene: TRBV18; D gene: TRBD1; J gene: TRBJ2-7; CDR3 protein: ASSPGQGTYEQY
CDR3 length: 13; V gene: TRBV20-1; D gene: TRBD1; J gene: TRBJ2-5; CDR3 protein: SAIFGQGALETQY
CDR3 length: 15; V gene: TRBV24-1; D gene: TRBD2; J gene: TRBJ2-3; CDR3 protein: ATSGVAGGINTDTQY
CDR3 length: 11; V gene: TRBV20-1; D gene: TRBD1; J gene: TRBJ1-1; CDR3 protein: SALTGANTEAF
CDR3 length: 13; V gene: TRBV15; D gene: -; J gene: TRBJ1-4; CDR3 protein: ATSNDGATNEKLF
CDR3 length: 13; V gene: TRBV3-1; D gene: TRBD2; J gene: TRBJ2-3; CDR3 protein: ASSPSSGETDTQY